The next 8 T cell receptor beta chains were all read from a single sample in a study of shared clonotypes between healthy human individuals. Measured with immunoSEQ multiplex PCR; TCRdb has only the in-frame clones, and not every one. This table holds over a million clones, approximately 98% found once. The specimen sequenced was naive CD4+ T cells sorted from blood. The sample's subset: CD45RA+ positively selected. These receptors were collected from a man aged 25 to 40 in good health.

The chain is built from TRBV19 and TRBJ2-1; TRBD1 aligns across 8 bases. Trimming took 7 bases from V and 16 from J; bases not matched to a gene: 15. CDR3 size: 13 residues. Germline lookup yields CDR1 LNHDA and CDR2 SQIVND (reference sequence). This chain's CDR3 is CASKETGETLGFF. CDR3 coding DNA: TGTGCCAGTAAGGAGACAGGGGAAACCCTCGGTTTCTTC.

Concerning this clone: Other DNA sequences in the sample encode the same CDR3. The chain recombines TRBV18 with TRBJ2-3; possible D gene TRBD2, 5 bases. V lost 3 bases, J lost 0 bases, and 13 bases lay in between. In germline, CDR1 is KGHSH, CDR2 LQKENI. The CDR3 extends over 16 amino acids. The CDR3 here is CASSPLGAASTDTQYF. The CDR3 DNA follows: TGTGCCAGCTCACCCCTAGGAGCGGCTAGCACAGATACGCAGTATTTT.

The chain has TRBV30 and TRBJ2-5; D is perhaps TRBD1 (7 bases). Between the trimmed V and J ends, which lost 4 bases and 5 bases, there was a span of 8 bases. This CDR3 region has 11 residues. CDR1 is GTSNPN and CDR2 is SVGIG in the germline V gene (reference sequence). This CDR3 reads CAWTGGETQYF. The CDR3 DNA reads TGTGCCTGGACAGGGGGGGAGACCCAGTACTTC.

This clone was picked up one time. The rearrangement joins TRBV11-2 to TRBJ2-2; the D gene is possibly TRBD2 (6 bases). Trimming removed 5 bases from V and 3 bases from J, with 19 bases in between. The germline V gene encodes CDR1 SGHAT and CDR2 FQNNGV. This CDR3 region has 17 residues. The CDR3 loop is CASSPRVAGTDTGELFF. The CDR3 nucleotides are TGTGCCAGCAGCCCCCGCGTTGCGGGAACGGACACCGGGGAGCTGTTTTTT.

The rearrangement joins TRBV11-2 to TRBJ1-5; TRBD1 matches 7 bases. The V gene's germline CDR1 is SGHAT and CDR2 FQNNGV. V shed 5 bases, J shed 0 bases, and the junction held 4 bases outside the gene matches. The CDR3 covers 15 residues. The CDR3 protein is CASSEGTASNQPQHF. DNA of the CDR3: TGTGCCAGCAGCGAAGGGACAGCTAGCAATCAGCCCCAGCATTTT.

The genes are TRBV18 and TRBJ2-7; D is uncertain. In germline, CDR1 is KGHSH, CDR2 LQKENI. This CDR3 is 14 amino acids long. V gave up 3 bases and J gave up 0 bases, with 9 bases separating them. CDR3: CASSPTDGSYEQYF. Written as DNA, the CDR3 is TGTGCCAGCTCACCCACGGACGGCTCCTACGAGCAGTACTTC. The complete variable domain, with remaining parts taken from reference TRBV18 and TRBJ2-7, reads NAGVMQNPRHLVRRRGQEARLRCSPMKGHSHVYWYRQLPEEGLKFMVYLQKENIIDESGMPKERFSAEFPKEGPSILRIQQVVRGDSAAYFCASSPTDGSYEQYFGPGTRLTVT.

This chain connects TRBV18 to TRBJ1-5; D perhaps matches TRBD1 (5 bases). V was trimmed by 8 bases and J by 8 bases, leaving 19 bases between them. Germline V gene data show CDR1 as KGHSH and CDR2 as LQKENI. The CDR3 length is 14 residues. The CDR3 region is CASDTMGRAEPQHF. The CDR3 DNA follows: TGTGCCAGCGACACCATGGGCAGGGCTGAGCCCCAGCATTTT.

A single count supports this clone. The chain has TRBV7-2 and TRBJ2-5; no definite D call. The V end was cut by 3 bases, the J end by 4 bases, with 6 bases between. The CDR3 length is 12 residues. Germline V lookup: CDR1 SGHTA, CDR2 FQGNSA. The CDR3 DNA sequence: TGTGCCAGCAGCTTTTTGGGAGAGACCCAGTACTTC. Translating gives CASSFLGETQYF. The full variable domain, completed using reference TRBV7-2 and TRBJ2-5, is GAGVSQSPSNKVTEKGKDVELRCDPISGHTALYWYRQSLGQGLEFLIYFQGNSAPDKSGLPSDRFSAERTGGSVSTLTIQRTQQEDSAVYLCASSFLGETQYFGPGTRLLVL.